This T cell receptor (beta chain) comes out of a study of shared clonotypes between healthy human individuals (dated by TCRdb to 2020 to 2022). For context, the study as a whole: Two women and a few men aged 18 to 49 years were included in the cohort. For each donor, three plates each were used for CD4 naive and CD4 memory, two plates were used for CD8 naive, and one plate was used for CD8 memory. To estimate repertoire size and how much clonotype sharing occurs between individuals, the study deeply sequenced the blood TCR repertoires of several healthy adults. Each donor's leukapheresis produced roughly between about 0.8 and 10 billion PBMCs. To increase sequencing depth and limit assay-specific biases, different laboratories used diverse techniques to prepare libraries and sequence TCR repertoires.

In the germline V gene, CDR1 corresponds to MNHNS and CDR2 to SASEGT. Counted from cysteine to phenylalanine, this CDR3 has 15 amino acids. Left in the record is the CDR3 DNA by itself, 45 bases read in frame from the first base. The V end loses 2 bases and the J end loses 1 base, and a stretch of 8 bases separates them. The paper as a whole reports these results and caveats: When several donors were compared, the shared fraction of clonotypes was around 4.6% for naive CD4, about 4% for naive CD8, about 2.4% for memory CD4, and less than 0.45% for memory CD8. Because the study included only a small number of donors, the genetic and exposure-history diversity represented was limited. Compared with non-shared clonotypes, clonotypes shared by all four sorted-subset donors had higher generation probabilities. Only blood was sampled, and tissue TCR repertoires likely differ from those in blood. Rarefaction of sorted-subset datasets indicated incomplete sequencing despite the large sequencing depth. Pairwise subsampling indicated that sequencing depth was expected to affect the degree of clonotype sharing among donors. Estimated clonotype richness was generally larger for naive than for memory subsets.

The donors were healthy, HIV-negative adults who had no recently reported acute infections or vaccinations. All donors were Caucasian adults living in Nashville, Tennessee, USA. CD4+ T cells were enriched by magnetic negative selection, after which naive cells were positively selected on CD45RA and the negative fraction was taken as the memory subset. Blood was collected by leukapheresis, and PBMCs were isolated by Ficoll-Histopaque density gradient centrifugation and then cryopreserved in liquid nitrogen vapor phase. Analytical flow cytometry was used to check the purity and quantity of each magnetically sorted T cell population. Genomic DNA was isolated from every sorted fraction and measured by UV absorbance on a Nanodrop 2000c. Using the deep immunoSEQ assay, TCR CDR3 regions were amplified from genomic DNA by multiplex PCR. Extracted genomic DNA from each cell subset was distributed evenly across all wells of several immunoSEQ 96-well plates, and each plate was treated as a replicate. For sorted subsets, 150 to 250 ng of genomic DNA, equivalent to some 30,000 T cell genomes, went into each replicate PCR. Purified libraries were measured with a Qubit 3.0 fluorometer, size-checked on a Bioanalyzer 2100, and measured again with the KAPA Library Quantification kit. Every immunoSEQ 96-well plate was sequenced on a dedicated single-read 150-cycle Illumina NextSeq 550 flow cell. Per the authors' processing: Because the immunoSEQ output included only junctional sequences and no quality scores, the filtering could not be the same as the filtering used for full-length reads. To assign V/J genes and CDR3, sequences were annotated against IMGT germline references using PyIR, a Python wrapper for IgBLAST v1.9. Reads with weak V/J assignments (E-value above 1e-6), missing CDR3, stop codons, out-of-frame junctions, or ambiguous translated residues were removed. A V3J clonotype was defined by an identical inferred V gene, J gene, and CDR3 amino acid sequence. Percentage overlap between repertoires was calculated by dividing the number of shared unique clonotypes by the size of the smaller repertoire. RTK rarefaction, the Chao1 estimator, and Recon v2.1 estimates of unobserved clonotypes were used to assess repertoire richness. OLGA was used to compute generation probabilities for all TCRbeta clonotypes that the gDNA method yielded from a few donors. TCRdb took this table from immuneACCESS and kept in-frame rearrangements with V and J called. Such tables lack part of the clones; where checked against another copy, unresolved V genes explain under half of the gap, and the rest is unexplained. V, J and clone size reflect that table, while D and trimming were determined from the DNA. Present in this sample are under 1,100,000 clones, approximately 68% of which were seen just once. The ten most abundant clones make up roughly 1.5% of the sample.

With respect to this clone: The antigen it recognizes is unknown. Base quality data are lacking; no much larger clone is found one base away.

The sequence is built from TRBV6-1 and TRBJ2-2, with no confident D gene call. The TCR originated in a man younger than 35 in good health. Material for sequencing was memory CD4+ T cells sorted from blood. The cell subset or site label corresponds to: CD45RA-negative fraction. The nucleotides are TGTGCCAGCAGTGAACGCCTGTGGAACACCGGGGAGCTGTTTTTT. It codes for CASSERLWNTGELFF.